Detailed here is one TCR beta chain. Its antigen remains unknown. PCR primers comprised 60 Vbeta and 13 Jbeta primers. Sequencing used immunoSEQ multiplex PCR; TCRdb keeps in-frame clones, though not all of them. This table has under 150,000 clones, 75% to 85% appearing once. These data are taken from a study of cytomegalovirus exposure and HLA in healthy donors. Between the trimmed V and J ends, which lost 3 bases and 2 bases, there was a span of 11 bases. The germline CDR1 and CDR2 sequences are MDHEN and SYDVKM. The CDR3 has 14 amino acids. Findings and caveats of the study: As a later analysis showed, several of the most significant clusters appeared to be linked to common viral pathogens. Researchers reported that a few CMV-associated chains were confirmed in vitro as CMV antigen-specific. Some public TCRs appeared in many individuals, while most sequences were rare. Reported performance of the classifier showed diagnosis of cytomegalovirus status with high specificity and sensitivity.

The sequenced sample was PBMCs. The TCR comes from a woman in her forties in good health and CMV-seropositive. The V call is TRBV28, the J call TRBJ2-7, with D perhaps TRBD1 (5 bases). CDR3 sequence reads: CASSLTAPTYEQYF. The CDR3 DNA is TGTGCCAGCAGTTTGACAGCCCCTACCTACGAGCAGTACTTC.